This record covers a single T cell receptor beta chain. Its target is unknown. The record originates from a study of radiotherapy plus CTLA-4 blockade in lung cancer. The wider study: About a sixth of enrolled patients responded objectively, and 31% had disease control.

V trimming: 5 bases; J trimming: 11 bases; junction bases outside the gene matches: 15. The CDR3 contains 15 residues. Germline V gives CDR1 SGHTS, CDR2 YDEGEE. Study-wide points: Per reports, early blood T cell clone dynamics, plus interferon-beta, forecast response most strongly. Clones derived from tumor TCRs expanded in blood after radiotherapy plus ipilimumab.

The protocol was immunoSEQ multiplex PCR, while the TCRdb copy is restricted to in-frame clones and leaves out a portion. The repertoire includes 30,000 to 35,000 clones, approximately 80% of them detected once, and around 25% sits in the top ten. V is TRBV5-8 and J is TRBJ1-4, with TRBD1 matching over 7 bases. This receptor was identified in a human donor with non-small cell lung cancer that progressed on radiotherapy plus ipilimumab. The sample was peripheral blood, taken from a patient treated with radiotherapy plus ipilimumab. CDR3: CASRNTETGWLKLFF. The CDR3 DNA reads TGTGCCAGCAGAAACACCGAGACAGGGTGGTTGAAACTGTTTTTT.